Presented here are 10 T cell receptor beta chains from one specimen sequenced in a study of persistence of HIV-infected CD4 T cells. The libraries were made with immunoSEQ version 4 in survey mode. Profiling relied on immunoSEQ multiplex PCR, and the TCRdb table lists in-frame clones only, not all of them. Of 25,000 to 35,000 clones in the sample, roughly three quarters were seen once. Cells were stimulated with CMV-infected fibroblast lysates at roughly 10 ug/mL. Memory cells lacking CD40L and CD69 with high CD45RO were sorted. These receptors have no known antigen. Sequencing used CD4+ T cells sorted from PBMCs after approximately 19-hour stimulation, obtained from a patient who received antiretroviral therapy. The receptors come from an adult woman with HIV who was CMV-seropositive.

V is TRBV2 and J is TRBJ2-7; no clear D gene. CDR3 length equals 14 residues. V was clipped by 6 bases and J by 2 bases, with 14 bases between them. In germline, CDR1 is SNHLY, CDR2 FYNNEI. Here the CDR3 reads CASRKIRTPYEQYF. The CDR3, as DNA: TGTGCCAGCAGGAAAATCCGGACCCCCTACGAGCAGTACTTC.

The DNA for the CDR3 is TGTGCCAGCAGTCCAGGGGGCGAACCCACTGAAGCTTTCTTT. Encoded protein: CASSPGGEPTEAFF. The rearrangement joins TRBV6-5 to TRBJ1-1; TRBD1 agrees at 8 bases. Trimming cost V 5 bases and J 4 bases; bases outside gene matches: 6. CDR3 length: 14 residues. CDR1 is MNHEY and CDR2 is SVGAGI in the germline V gene.

The genes are TRBV30 and TRBJ2-3, with D perhaps matching TRBD1 (7 bases). The length of the CDR3 is 15 residues. Trimming stripped 4 bases from V and 2 bases from J, with 16 bases between. Germline-derived CDR1 and CDR2 are GTSNPN and SVGIG (reference sequence). The CDR3 here is CAWKAGQSPTDTQYF. In DNA form, the CDR3 reads TGTGCCTGGAAGGCGGGACAGAGTCCCACAGATACGCAGTATTTT.

Worth noting for this clone: The identical CDR3 is also encoded by other nucleotide sequences in the sample. The chain couples TRBV19 to TRBJ1-5; no reliable D call. V was cut by 3 bases and J by 2 bases, with 8 bases left in between. CDR3 length: 14 residues. Germline assignment: CDR1 LNHDA and CDR2 SQIVND (reference sequence). The CDR3 region has the DNA TGTGCCAGTAGTATTGCCGGGGGCAATCAGCCCCAGCATTTT. Residues: CASSIAGGNQPQHF.

The genes are TRBV19 and TRBJ1-2, with D possibly TRBD1 on 6 matching bases. Germline CDR1 LNHDA, CDR2 SQIVND (reference sequence). With 3 bases removed from V and 7 bases from J, the gap between germline ends came to 15 bases. The CDR3 extends over 14 amino acids. The chain's CDR3 is CASSMGRTEGGYTF. DNA for the CDR3: TGTGCCAGTAGTATGGGCAGGACAGAGGGTGGCTACACCTTC.

This clone was observed a handful of times. The V gene is TRBV20-1, the J gene TRBJ1-2; D remains unclear. The CDR3 spans 10 residues. Germline V CDR1 and CDR2: DFQATT, SNEGSKA (reference sequence). V was clipped by 2 bases and J by 4 bases, with 2 bases between them. The CDR3 is CSARSYGYTF. In nucleotides, the CDR3 is TGCAGTGCTAGATCCTATGGCTACACCTTC.

This chain connects TRBV5-1 to TRBJ2-1, with 15 nucleotides matching TRBD2. The CDR3 spans 16 residues. Looked up from germline, CDR1 is SGHRS and CDR2 is YFSETQ. V lost 3 bases, J lost 8 bases, and 6 bases stayed unmatched. The CDR3 coding sequence is TGCGCCAGCAGCTCAAGGACTAGCGGGGGGGCTCATGAGCAGTTCTTC. It translates to CASSSRTSGGAHEQFF.

The chain links TRBV6-5 to TRBJ1-1; no clear D. The CDR3 length is 13 residues. Germline CDR1 and CDR2: MNHEY and SVGAGI. V lost 6 bases, J lost 2 bases, and 10 bases lay in between. The CDR3 DNA sequence: TGTGCCAGCAGCCGTCGGGCTAACACTGAAGCTTTCTTT. Amino acid sequence: CASSRRANTEAFF.

CDR3: CASSYEGGRTDTQYF. For the CDR3, the DNA is TGTGCCAGCAGTTACGAGGGGGGTAGGACAGATACGCAGTATTTT. The rearrangement joins TRBV6-5 to TRBJ2-3; D might be TRBD1 or TRBD2, each matching 6 bases. The germline V gene encodes CDR1 MNHEY and CDR2 SVGAGI. V gave up 2 bases and J gave up 3 bases, with 12 bases separating them. CDR3 length: 15 residues.

The CDR3 region has the DNA TGTGCCTGGAGTCAGGGGTGGACTGAAGCTTTCTTT. Protein: CAWSQGWTEAFF. The rearrangement links TRBV30 to TRBJ1-1, with D tentatively TRBD1 (6 bases). V gave up 2 bases and J gave up 5 bases, with 9 bases separating them. The germline V gene encodes CDR1 GTSNPN and CDR2 SVGIG (reference sequence). This CDR3 is 12 amino acids long.